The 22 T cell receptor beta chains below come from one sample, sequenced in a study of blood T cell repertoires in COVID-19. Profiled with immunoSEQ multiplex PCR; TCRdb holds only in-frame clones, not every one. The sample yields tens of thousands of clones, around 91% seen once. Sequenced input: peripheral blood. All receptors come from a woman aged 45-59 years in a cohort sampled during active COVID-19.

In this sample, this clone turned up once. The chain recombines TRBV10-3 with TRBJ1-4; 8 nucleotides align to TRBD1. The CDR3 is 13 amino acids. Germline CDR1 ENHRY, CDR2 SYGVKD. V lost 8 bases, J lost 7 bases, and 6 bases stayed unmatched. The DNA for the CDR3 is TGTGCCATCTCGACAGGGGAAGGTGAAAAACTGTTTTTT. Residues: CAISTGEGEKLFF.

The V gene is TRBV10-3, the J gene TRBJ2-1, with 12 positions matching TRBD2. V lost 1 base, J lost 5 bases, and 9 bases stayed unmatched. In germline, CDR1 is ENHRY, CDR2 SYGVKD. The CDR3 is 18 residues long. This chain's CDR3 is CAISEYGRGLAGNNEQFF. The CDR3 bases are TGTGCCATCAGTGAGTACGGACGAGGACTAGCGGGGAACAATGAGCAGTTCTTC.

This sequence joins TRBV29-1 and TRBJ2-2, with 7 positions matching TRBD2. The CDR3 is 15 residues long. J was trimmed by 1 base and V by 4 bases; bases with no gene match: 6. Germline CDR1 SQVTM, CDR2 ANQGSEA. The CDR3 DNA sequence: TGCAGCGTTGGGAGGGCTAGCGGGAACACCGGGGAGCTGTTTTTT. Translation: CSVGRASGNTGELFF.

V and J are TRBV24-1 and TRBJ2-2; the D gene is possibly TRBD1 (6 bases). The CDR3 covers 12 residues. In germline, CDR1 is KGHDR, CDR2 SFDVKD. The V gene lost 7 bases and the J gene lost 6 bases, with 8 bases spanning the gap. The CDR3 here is CATSRGAGELFF. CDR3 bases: TGTGCCACCAGCAGGGGAGCCGGGGAGCTGTTTTTT.

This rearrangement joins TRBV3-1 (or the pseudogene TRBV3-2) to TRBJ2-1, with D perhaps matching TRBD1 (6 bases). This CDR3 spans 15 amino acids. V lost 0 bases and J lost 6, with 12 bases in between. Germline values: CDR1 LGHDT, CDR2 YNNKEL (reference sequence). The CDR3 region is CASSQDLGQFNEQFF. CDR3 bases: TGTGCCAGCAGCCAAGATCTCGGACAGTTCAATGAGCAGTTCTTC.

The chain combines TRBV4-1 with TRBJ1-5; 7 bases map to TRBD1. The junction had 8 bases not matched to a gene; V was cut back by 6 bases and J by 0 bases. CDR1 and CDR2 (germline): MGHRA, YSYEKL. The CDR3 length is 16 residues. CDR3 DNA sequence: TGCGCCAGCAGTGAGGGACAGATTAATAGCAATCAGCCCCAGCATTTT. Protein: CASSEGQINSNQPQHF.

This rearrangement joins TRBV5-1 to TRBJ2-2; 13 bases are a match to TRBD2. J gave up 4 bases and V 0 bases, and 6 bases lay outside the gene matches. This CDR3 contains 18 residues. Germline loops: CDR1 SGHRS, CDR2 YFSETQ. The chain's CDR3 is CASSLARTSGSITGELFF. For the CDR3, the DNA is TGCGCCAGCAGCTTGGCCAGGACTAGCGGGAGTATCACCGGGGAGCTGTTTTTT. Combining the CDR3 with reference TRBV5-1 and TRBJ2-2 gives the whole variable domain KAGVTQTPRYLIKTRGQQVTLSCSPISGHRSVSWYQQTPGQGLQFLFEYFSETQRNKGNFPGRFSGRQFSNSRSEMNVSTLELGDSALYLCASSLARTSGSITGELFFGEGSRLTVL.

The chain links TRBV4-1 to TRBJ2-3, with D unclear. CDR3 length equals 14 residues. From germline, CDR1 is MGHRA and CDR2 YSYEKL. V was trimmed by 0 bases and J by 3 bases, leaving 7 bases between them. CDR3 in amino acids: CASSQDYRTDTQYF. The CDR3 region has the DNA TGCGCCAGCAGCCAAGATTACAGAACAGATACGCAGTATTTT.

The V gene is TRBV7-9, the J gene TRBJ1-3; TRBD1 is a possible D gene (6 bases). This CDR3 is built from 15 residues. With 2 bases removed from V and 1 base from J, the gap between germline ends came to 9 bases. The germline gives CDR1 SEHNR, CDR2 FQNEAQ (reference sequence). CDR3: CASSLSRGSGNTIYF. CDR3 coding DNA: TGTGCCAGCAGCTTATCCAGGGGTTCTGGAAACACCATATATTTT.

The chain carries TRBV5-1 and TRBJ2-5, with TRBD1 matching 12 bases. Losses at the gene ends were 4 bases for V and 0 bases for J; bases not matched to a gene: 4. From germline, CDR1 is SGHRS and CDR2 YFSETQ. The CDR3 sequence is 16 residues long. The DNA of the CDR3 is TGCGCCAGCAGCGGAGGGACAGGGGGCTACCAAGAGACCCAGTACTTC. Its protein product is CASSGGTGGYQETQYF.

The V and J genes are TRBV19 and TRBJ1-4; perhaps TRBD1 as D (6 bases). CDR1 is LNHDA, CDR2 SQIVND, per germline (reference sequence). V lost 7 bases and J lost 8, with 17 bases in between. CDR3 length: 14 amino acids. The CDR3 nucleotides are TGTGCCAGTATGTCGGGCAGGGGTGGCGAAAAACTGTTTTTT. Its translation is CASMSGRGGEKLFF.

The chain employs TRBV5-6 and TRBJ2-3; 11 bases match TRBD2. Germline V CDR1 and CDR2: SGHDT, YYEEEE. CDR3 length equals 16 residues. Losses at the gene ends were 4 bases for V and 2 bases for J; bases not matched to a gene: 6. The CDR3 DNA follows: TGTGCCAGCAGCCGAGGACTAGCGGGCCACACAGATACGCAGTATTTT. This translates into CASSRGLAGHTDTQYF.

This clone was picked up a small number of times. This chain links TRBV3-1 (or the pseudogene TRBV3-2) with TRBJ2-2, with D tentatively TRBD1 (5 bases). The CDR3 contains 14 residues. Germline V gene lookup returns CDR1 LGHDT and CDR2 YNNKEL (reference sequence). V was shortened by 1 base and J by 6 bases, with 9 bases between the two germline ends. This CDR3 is CASSQGGAAGELFF. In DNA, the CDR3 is TGTGCCAGCAGCCAAGGTGGGGCGGCCGGGGAGCTGTTTTTT.

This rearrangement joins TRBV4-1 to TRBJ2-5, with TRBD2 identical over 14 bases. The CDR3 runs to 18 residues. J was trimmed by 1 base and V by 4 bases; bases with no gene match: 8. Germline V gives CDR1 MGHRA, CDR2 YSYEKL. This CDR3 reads CASSRGTSGGGGQETQYF. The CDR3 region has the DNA TGCGCCAGCAGCCGCGGGACTAGCGGGGGTGGAGGCCAAGAGACCCAGTACTTC.

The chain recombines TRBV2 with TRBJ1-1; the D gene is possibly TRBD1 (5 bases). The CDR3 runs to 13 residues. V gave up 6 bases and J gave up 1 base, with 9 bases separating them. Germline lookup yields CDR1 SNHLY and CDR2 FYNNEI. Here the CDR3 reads CASSLGQNTEAFF. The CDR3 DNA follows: TGTGCCAGCAGCCTAGGACAGAACACTGAAGCTTTCTTT.

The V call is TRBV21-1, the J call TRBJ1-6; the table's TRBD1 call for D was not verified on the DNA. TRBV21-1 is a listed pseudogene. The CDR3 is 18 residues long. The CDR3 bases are TGTGCCAGCCCGATTGGGACAGGGTTTGAGTCCTATAATTCACCCCTCCACTTT. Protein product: CASPIGTGFESYNSPLHF.

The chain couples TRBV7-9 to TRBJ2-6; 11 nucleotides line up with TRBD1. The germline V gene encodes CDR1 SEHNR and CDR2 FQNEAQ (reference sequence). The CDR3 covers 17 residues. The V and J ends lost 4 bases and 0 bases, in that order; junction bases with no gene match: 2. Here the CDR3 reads CASSSGTGGSGANVLTF. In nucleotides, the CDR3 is TGTGCCAGCAGCTCCGGGACAGGGGGCTCTGGGGCCAACGTCCTGACTTTC.

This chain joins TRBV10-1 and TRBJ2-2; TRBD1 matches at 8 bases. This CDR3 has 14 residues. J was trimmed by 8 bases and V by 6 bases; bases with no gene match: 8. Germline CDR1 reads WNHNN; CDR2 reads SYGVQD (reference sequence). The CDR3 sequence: CASSADRARGELFF. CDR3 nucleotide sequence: TGCGCCAGCAGCGCGGACAGGGCTCGGGGGGAGCTGTTTTTT.

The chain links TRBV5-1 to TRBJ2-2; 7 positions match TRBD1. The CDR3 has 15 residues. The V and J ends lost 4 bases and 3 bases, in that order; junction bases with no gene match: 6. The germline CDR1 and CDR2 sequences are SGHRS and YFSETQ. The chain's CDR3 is CASSDRALYTGELFF. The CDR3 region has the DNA TGCGCCAGCAGCGACAGGGCTTTGTACACCGGGGAGCTGTTTTTT.

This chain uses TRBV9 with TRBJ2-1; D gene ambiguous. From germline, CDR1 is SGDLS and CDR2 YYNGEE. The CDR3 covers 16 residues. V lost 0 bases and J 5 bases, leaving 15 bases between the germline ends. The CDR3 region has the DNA TGTGCCAGCAGCGTAGATGCAGGTACCCTAAACAATGAGCAGTTCTTC. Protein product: CASSVDAGTLNNEQFF.

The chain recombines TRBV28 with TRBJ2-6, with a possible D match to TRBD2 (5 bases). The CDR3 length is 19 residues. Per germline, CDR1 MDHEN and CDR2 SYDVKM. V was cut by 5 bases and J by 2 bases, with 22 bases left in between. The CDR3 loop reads CASSLGSSGIPAGANVLTF. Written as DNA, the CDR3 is TGTGCCAGCAGTCTTGGATCATCGGGAATTCCAGCTGGGGCCAACGTCCTGACTTTC.

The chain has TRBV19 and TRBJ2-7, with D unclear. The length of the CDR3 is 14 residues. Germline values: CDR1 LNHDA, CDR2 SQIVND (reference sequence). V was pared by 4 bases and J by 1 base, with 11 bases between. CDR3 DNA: TGTGCCAGTAGTACGCGACACGGATCCTACGAGCAGTACTTC. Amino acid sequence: CASSTRHGSYEQYF.